The next 8 T cell receptor beta chains were all read from a single sample in a study of OX40 agonist ivuxolimab in advanced cancers. Libraries were prepared by immunoSEQ multiplex PCR; TCRdb keeps only in-frame clonotypes and omits some of them. The sample lists about 50,000 clones; 85% to 95% were seen once. The sequencing used CD4+ or CD8+ T cells sorted from blood, collected in a trial of the OX40 agonist ivuxolimab. These receptors were collected from an adult with an advanced solid tumor such as melanoma, head and neck, liver or kidney cancer.

The rearrangement joins TRBV7-8 to TRBJ2-2, with D perhaps matching TRBD1 or TRBD2 (5 bases each). Germline V gives CDR1 SGHVS, CDR2 FQNEAQ. V was clipped by 5 bases and J by 13 bases, with 23 bases between them. The CDR3 has 15 residues. The CDR3 reads CASSEQRATRGPLFF. The CDR3 DNA reads as TGTGCCAGCAGCGAGCAACGGGCTACTAGGGGACCGCTGTTTTTT.

The chain has TRBV5-5 and TRBJ1-1; D not resolved. The CDR3 runs to 12 residues. Germline V gene lookup returns CDR1 SGHKS and CDR2 YYEKEE (reference sequence). The ends were cut back, 4 bases at V and 0 bases at J, with 4 bases in the middle. In nucleotides, the CDR3 is TGTGCCAGCAGCCAGATGAACACTGAAGCTTTCTTT. Its protein is CASSQMNTEAFF.

CDR3 loop: CASSLVSGGNTEAFF. CDR3 coding DNA: TGTGCCAGCAGTTTAGTTTCGGGTGGGAACACTGAAGCTTTCTTT. The chain links TRBV27 to TRBJ1-1; no definite D call. V was shortened by 2 bases and J by 1 base, with 11 bases between the two germline ends. The length of the CDR3 is 15 residues. CDR1 and CDR2 (germline): MNHEY, SMNVEV (reference sequence).

The chain combines TRBV28 with TRBJ2-7; D uncertain. V was trimmed by 3 bases and J by 0 bases, leaving 9 bases between them. CDR3 size: 14 residues. CDR1 MDHEN and CDR2 SYDVKM come from the germline V gene. The CDR3 reads CASSLAGSSYEQYF. In DNA, the CDR3 is TGTGCCAGCAGTTTGGCCGGGTCCTCCTACGAGCAGTACTTC.

The rearrangement uses TRBV6-1 and TRBJ2-7; D not resolved. The V end lost 2 bases, the J end lost 4 bases, and 15 bases lay between the germline ends. Germline CDR1 MNHNS, CDR2 SASEGT. There are 15 residues in the CDR3. CDR3 DNA: TGTGCCAGCAGTGAAATAGAGGTGCCTTCTTACGAGCAGTACTTC. This codes for CASSEIEVPSYEQYF.

V is TRBV7-9 and J is TRBJ2-1; D unclear. Trimming left V 0 bases short and J 8 bases short, with 8 bases between. Germline values: CDR1 SEHNR, CDR2 FQNEAQ (reference sequence). CDR3 size: 13 residues. CDR3 coding DNA: TGTGCCAGCAGCTTAGCGCAGAGTGATGAGCAGTTCTTC. Protein product: CASSLAQSDEQFF.

The rearrangement links TRBV2 to TRBJ2-2, with 11 bases that match TRBD2. Germline CDR1 and CDR2: SNHLY and FYNNEI. The CDR3 is 16 amino acids. With 3 bases clipped from V and 8 bases from J, the junction kept 8 bases outside the gene matches. The CDR3 bases are TGTGCCAGCAGTGACTCTAGCGGGAGGATCTGGGGGGAGCTGTTTTTT. Translated, it gives CASSDSSGRIWGELFF.

The chain couples TRBV7-6 to TRBJ2-1; D is perhaps TRBD2 (6 bases). This CDR3 has 15 amino acids. V lost 5 bases to trimming and J lost 4 bases, with 15 bases between them. The germline V gene encodes CDR1 SGHVS and CDR2 FNYEAQ. The CDR3 spells CASSRATSFYNEQFF. The CDR3 bases are TGTGCCAGCAGCCGTGCAACTAGCTTTTACAATGAGCAGTTCTTC.